This TCR beta chain was sequenced in a study of Ad26.COV2.S vaccination and SARS-CoV-2 variants. In the study overall: COV1001, an Ad26.COV2.S trial, supplied this vaccine-arm donor. Dosing was one shot or two shots 56 days apart. Findings and limits, study-wide: Greater spike-specific TCR breadth was seen in vaccine recipients than in placebo recipients.

This sample's treatment: around 19 received Ad26.COV2.S at low or high dose, single or two shots; roughly 5 received placebo; per-sample allocation not given. Day 63 following the first vaccine or placebo injection was when the samples were taken. The donor's status was that of an adult aged 18-55 years in Boston. For this clone: Antigen specificity is unknown.

The CDR3 loop spans 15 amino acids. V lost 4 bases and J 0 bases, leaving 11 bases between the germline ends. Per the germline V gene, CDR1 is LGHDT and CDR2 is YNNKEL (reference sequence). This table comes from immunoSEQ multiplex PCR, and its TCRdb copy is limited to in-frame clones, with some not included. The sample has 350,000 to 450,000 clones; about nine tenths are singletons. This material consisted of peripheral blood, taken in a trial of Ad26.COV2.S vaccine versus placebo. The chain combines TRBV3-1 (or the pseudogene TRBV3-2) with TRBJ2-3; D tentatively fits TRBD1 or TRBD2 (5 bases each). The origin of this receptor is a person between 18 and 65 years old who received the Ad26.COV2.S COVID-19 vaccine or a placebo. This CDR3 reads CASSRWDDSTDTQYF. The CDR3 region has the DNA TGTGCCAGCAGCCGGTGGGACGATAGCACAGATACGCAGTATTTT.